The sequence of this T cell receptor beta chain was determined in a study of CD8+CD57+ T cells in acquired aplastic anemia. Unmatched junction bases numbered 9, after V lost 6 bases and J lost 0 bases. Per germline, CDR1 DFQATT and CDR2 SNEGSKA (reference sequence). The CDR3 is 16 amino acids. In its sample, this clonotype was seen many times. According to the study, genomic DNA was the template for TCR beta VDJ and CDR3 profiling. From the reads, TCRdb called clonotypes with MiXCR, one entry per CDR3 protein. The sample contains about 180,000 distinct CDR3 sequences, approximately 46% of which appear only once.

This receptor was obtained from a human donor in good health. The chain carries TRBV20-1 and TRBJ1-3, with 9 bases matching TRBD1. The sequencing input was sorted CD4+, CD8+, or CD8+CD57+ T cells (not recorded which) from PBMCs. The CDR3 DNA sequence: TGCAGTGCGCAAACGGGACAGGGACTCTCTGGAAACACCATATATTTT. It codes for CSAQTGQGLSGNTIYF.